The subject of this entry is one TCR beta chain. The antigen remains undetermined. Sequenced by immunoSEQ multiplex PCR; TCRdb stores in-frame clones only, minus some. Among roughly 80,000 clones listed, roughly 84% were seen once. V was pared by 2 bases and J by 3 bases, with 4 bases between. CDR3 length: 12 residues. CDR1 GTSNPN and CDR2 SVGIG come from the germline V gene (reference sequence). The data are from a study of graft-versus-host responses after intestinal transplantation. Study details: Anti-thymocyte globulin was used for induction in all recipients, who then took tacrolimus and steroids for roughly 3 years.

The gene calls are TRBV30 and TRBJ2-2, with no clear D. This specimen consisted of unstimulated CD8+ T cells sorted from spleen or lymph node cells, obtained before transplant. The sequence was collected from a human donor who was the organ donor for an intestinal transplant. CDR3 sequence: CAWSRYTGELFF. The DNA of the CDR3 is TGTGCCTGGAGTCGGTACACCGGGGAGCTGTTTTTT.